These T cell receptor beta chains were read from a single sample in a study of OX40 agonist ivuxolimab in advanced cancers. TCRdb's copy holds only in-frame clones and misses some; the assay was immunoSEQ multiplex PCR. The sample includes some 70,000 clones, about 86% seen only once; the top ten take 2% to 2.5%. The source was CD4+ or CD8+ T cells sorted from blood, collected in a trial of the OX40 agonist ivuxolimab. The receptors were sampled from an adult with an advanced solid tumor such as melanoma, head and neck, liver or kidney cancer. Both conserved end residues are part of each CDR3. D genes are given only for firm matches. The size entry is marked missing in some rows and otherwise reads once, few, many or a size class.

>TRBJ2-3|TRBD1|TRBV4-1|.
TGCGCCAGCAGCCCTCGTCCCGGGACAGGGATGGCAGATACGCAGTATTTT
CASSPRPGTGMADTQYF
>TRBJ2-5|.|TRBV18|.
TGTGCCAGCTCACCATCGGGGCAGGGCCTAGGCGAGACCCAGTACTTC
CASSPSGQGLGETQYF
>TRBJ1-1|TRBD1|TRBV6-4|.
TGTGCCAGCAGAAAGAGACCCGGGACAGCGAACACTGAAGCTTTCTTT
CASRKRPGTANTEAFF
>TRBJ2-5|.|TRBV29-1|.
TGCAGCGTTGAGGTCTGGGAGACCCAGTACTTC
CSVEVWETQYF
>TRBJ2-1|TRBD1|TRBV7-9|.
TGTGCCAGCAGCTTAGGGACAGGGAAATATGAGCAGTTCTTC
CASSLGTGKYEQFF
>TRBJ1-6|.|TRBV23-1|.
TGCGCCAGCAGTCAAAGGATCAAAGGCTCACCCCTCCACTTT
CASSQRIKGSPLHF
>TRBJ2-5|.|TRBV18|.
TGTGCCAGCTCACCATCAATCGCAGAGACCCAGTACTTC
CASSPSIAETQYF
>TRBJ2-1|.|TRBV2|.
TGTGCCAGCAGTGAATCAAACCCGTTCTTC
CASSESNPFF
>TRBJ2-1|TRBD1|TRBV28|once
TGTGCCAGCAGTTCGCCGGGACAGGGTTCGCGCAATGAGCAGTTCTTC
CASSSPGQGSRNEQFF
>TRBJ2-7|.|TRBV6-5|.
TGTGCCAGCAGTTACTCGGGAGGTCAGACTTACGAGCAGTACTTC
CASSYSGGQTYEQYF
>TRBJ2-3|TRBD2|TRBV29-1|.
TGCAGCGTCCGTGGACTAGCGGGAGAGGGGGATACGCAGTATTTT
CSVRGLAGEGDTQYF
>TRBJ2-7|.|TRBV4-1|.
TGCGCCAGCAGCCGACCTGGACGGGCCTACGAGCAGTACTTC
CASSRPGRAYEQYF
>TRBJ2-7|TRBD1|TRBV5-6|.
TGTGCCAGCAGCTTGATAGGGGGCCATTCTGACGAGCAGTACTTC
CASSLIGGHSDEQYF
>TRBJ1-2|TRBD1|TRBV11-3|.
TGTGCCAGCAGCCACGGGACAGGGGGGATATATGGCTACACCTTC
CASSHGTGGIYGYTF
>TRBJ1-4|.|TRBV11-1|.
TGTGCCAGCAGCTTACAGGGTTCGGGCGAAAAACTGTTTTTT
CASSLQGSGEKLFF
>TRBJ2-2|.|TRBV5-1|.
TGCGCCAGCAGCTTTCGGACAGATGTCGGGGAGCTGTTTTTT
CASSFRTDVGELFF
>TRBJ1-2|.|TRBV18|.
TGTGCCAGCTCACCTGGGGGGGGAAACTATGGCTACACCTTC
CASSPGGGNYGYTF
>TRBJ2-1|TRBD2|TRBV19|.
TGTGCCAGTAGTAGAGGACTAGCGTACAATGAGCAGTTCTTC
CASSRGLAYNEQFF
>TRBJ2-2|.|TRBV11-2|.
TGTGCCAGCAGCCCGGGACTCTTAGGCACCGGGGAGCTGTTTTTT
CASSPGLLGTGELFF